What follows are 19 T cell receptor beta chains derived from one specimen sequenced in a study of shared clonotypes between healthy human individuals. Profiled with immunoSEQ multiplex PCR; TCRdb holds only in-frame clones, not every one. This table holds about 1.5 million clones, 98% found once. Sequencing input: naive CD4+ T cells sorted from blood. Regarding subset: CD45RA+ positively selected. The source of these receptors is a man aged 30 to 45 in good health.

The V gene is TRBV2, the J gene TRBJ2-7; D may be TRBD2 (6 bases). Deletions cut 8 bases from V and 6 bases from J, with 20 bases between. There are 14 residues in the CDR3. Germline loops: CDR1 SNHLY, CDR2 FYNNEI. CDR3 region: CASRLAAPNGEQYF. For the CDR3, the DNA is TGTGCCAGCCGGTTAGCGGCTCCCAACGGCGAGCAGTACTTC.

This clone appeared once. CDR3 loop: CATSRGPSSGNTIYF. For the CDR3, the DNA is TGTGCCACCAGCAGAGGTCCAAGCTCTGGAAACACCATATATTTT. V is TRBV15 and J is TRBJ1-3; no definite D call. V gave up 1 base and J gave up 0 bases, with 7 bases separating them. Germline V gene data show CDR1 as LNHNV and CDR2 as YYDKDF (reference sequence). CDR3 length: 15 residues. Full variable domain (missing parts from reference TRBV15 and TRBJ1-3): DAMVIQNPRYQVTQFGKPVTLSCSQTLNHNVMYWYQQKSSQAPKLLFHYYDKDFNNEADTPDNFQSRRPNTSFCFLDIRSPGLGDTAMYLCATSRGPSSGNTIYFGEGSWLTVV.

The count of this clone is one. The V gene is TRBV11-2, the J gene TRBJ2-5, with D unresolved. This CDR3 contains 14 residues. V shed 3 bases and J shed 1 base, with 9 bases lying between them. Germline V gene sequence: CDR1 SGHAT, CDR2 FQNNGV. This CDR3 is CASSFPSAQETQYF. CDR3 coding DNA: TGTGCCAGCAGCTTCCCGAGCGCCCAAGAGACCCAGTACTTC.

The chain combines TRBV5-4 with TRBJ2-1; either TRBD1 or TRBD2 may fit D (5 bases each). The germline V gene has CDR1 SGHNT and CDR2 YYREEE (reference sequence). V was shortened by 7 bases and J by 1 base, with 15 bases between the two germline ends. This CDR3 has 15 residues. DNA for the CDR3: TGTGCCAGCGACACCGGGACCAATTCCTACAATGAGCAGTTCTTC. Amino acid sequence: CASDTGTNSYNEQFF.

The V call is TRBV7-2, the J call TRBJ2-1, with TRBD2 matching over 14 bases. The CDR3 sequence is 16 residues long. The V and J ends lost 4 bases and 8 bases, in that order; junction bases with no gene match: 7. The germline gives CDR1 SGHTA, CDR2 FQGNSA. The CDR3 DNA follows: TGTGCCAGCAGCTCAAGGACTAGCGGGAGGATCCATGAGCAGTTCTTC. It codes for CASSSRTSGRIHEQFF.

This rearrangement joins TRBV11-2 to TRBJ2-7; weak D call: TRBD2 (7 bases). Trimming pared 2 bases from V and 6 bases from J, leaving 17 bases between. CDR3 size: 15 residues. Per germline, CDR1 SGHAT and CDR2 FQNNGV. As DNA, the CDR3 is TGTGCCAGCAGCTTACACGCAGGGGAGGGCTTCGAGCAGTACTTC. Translating gives CASSLHAGEGFEQYF. Using reference TRBV11-2 and TRBJ2-7 for the parts outside the CDR3, the full variable domain is EAGVAQSPRYKIIEKRQSVAFWCNPISGHATLYWYQQILGQGPKLLIQFQNNGVVDDSQLPKDRFSAERLKGVDSTLKIQPAKLEDSAVYLCASSLHAGEGFEQYFGPGTRLTVT.

The J gene is TRBJ1-4, the V gene TRBV5-1; no clear D gene. V was clipped by 0 bases and J by 7 bases, with 10 bases between them. The germline V gene encodes CDR1 SGHRS and CDR2 YFSETQ. CDR3 length equals 14 residues. CDR3 protein: CASSLGPAGEKLFF. The CDR3 region has the DNA TGCGCCAGCAGCTTGGGACCGGCTGGTGAAAAACTGTTTTTT.

This rearrangement joins TRBV7-2 to TRBJ2-7, with a weak D call TRBD2 (7 bases). Per the germline V gene, CDR1 is SGHTA and CDR2 is FQGNSA. V gave up 7 bases and J gave up 5 bases, with 21 bases separating them. The length of the CDR3 is 15 residues. The CDR3 sequence: CASIPEGGRANEQYF. DNA for the CDR3: TGTGCCAGCATTCCTGAAGGGGGGAGGGCCAACGAGCAGTACTTC.

The chain has TRBV18 and TRBJ2-7; D possibly corresponds to TRBD1 (6 bases). The CDR3 consists of 13 residues. Trimming took off 2 bases at V and 2 bases at J, with 7 bases between the two ends. Germline CDR1 and CDR2: KGHSH and LQKENI. For the CDR3, the DNA is TGTGCCAGCTCACCAGACAGGACCTACGAGCAGTACTTC. Its translation is CASSPDRTYEQYF.

The chain links TRBV9 to TRBJ2-3; D unclear. Germline-derived CDR1 and CDR2 are SGDLS and YYNGEE. V lost 0 bases to trimming and J lost 2 bases, with 7 bases between them. This CDR3 has 14 residues. CDR3 bases: TGTGCCAGCAGCGTAGCTAAAACCACAGATACGCAGTATTTT. As protein: CASSVAKTTDTQYF.

This chain uses TRBV9 with TRBJ2-2; a possible D gene is TRBD2 (5 bases). The V gene lost 4 bases and the J gene lost 4 bases, with 17 bases spanning the gap. CDR1 and CDR2 (germline): SGDLS, YYNGEE. The CDR3 totals 16 residues. CDR3 in DNA: TGTGCCAGCAGCCCCCTTCCAGCGGAGACCACCGGGGAGCTGTTTTTT. Translating it yields CASSPLPAETTGELFF.

The chain is built from TRBV19 and TRBJ2-1, with TRBD2 as a possible D gene (7 bases). Per the germline V gene, CDR1 is LNHDA and CDR2 is SQIVND (reference sequence). The V end lost 4 bases, the J end lost 0 bases, and 19 bases lay between the germline ends. This CDR3 contains 18 residues. The CDR3 DNA reads TGTGCCAGTAGTAGGGGAGGGTCCATGGGGGCCTCCTACAATGAGCAGTTCTTC. It specifies CASSRGGSMGASYNEQFF.

This chain joins TRBV9 and TRBJ2-1, with TRBD2 identical over 10 bases. Germline V gene sequence: CDR1 SGDLS, CDR2 YYNGEE. Losses at the gene ends were 2 bases for V and 5 bases for J; bases not matched to a gene: 4. The CDR3 totals 15 residues. The CDR3 reads CASSVVAGGHNEQFF. The CDR3, as DNA: TGTGCCAGCAGCGTCGTAGCGGGAGGCCACAATGAGCAGTTCTTC.

The CDR3 DNA is TGTGCCAGCAGTGACCGGGACAGGGGTTACAATGAGCAGTTCTTC. Its protein is CASSDRDRGYNEQFF. The chain has TRBV9 and TRBJ2-1; 10 nucleotides match TRBD1. V gave up 5 bases and J gave up 4 bases; unmatched junction bases: 6. The CDR3 covers 15 residues. Germline CDR1 and CDR2: SGDLS and YYNGEE.

V and J are TRBV5-1 and TRBJ1-1; D gene unclear. Deletions cut 4 bases from V and 5 bases from J, with 15 bases between. Germline V CDR1 and CDR2: SGHRS, YFSETQ. The CDR3 sequence is 14 residues long. The CDR3: CASSTTTWGTEAFF. The CDR3 DNA is TGCGCCAGCAGCACTACTACTTGGGGTACTGAAGCTTTCTTT.

The chain recombines TRBV7-9 with TRBJ2-5; TRBD2 matches at 8 bases. Germline values: CDR1 SEHNR, CDR2 FQNEAQ (reference sequence). With V trimmed by 8 bases and J by 4 bases, 3 bases remained unmatched. This CDR3 contains 12 residues. CDR3 in amino acids: CASRSGIETQYF. The CDR3 DNA is TGTGCCAGCCGTAGCGGGATAGAGACCCAGTACTTC. Based on the CDR3 plus reference TRBV7-9 and TRBJ2-5, the full variable domain is DTGVSQNPRHKITKRGQNVTFRCDPISEHNRLYWYRQTLGQGPEFLTYFQNEAQLEKSRLLSDRFSAERPKGSFSTLEIQRTEQGDSAMYLCASRSGIETQYFGPGTRLLVL.

The chain joins TRBV5-5 to TRBJ1-5, with TRBD1 identical over 7 bases. Trimming cost V 4 bases and J 0 bases; bases outside gene matches: 10. Germline V gene sequence: CDR1 SGHKS, CDR2 YYEKEE (reference sequence). The CDR3 totals 17 residues. The CDR3 DNA sequence: TGTGCCAGCAGCCATCGACAGGGAAGGGATAGCAATCAGCCCCAGCATTTT. The encoded protein is CASSHRQGRDSNQPQHF.

This chain connects TRBV19 to TRBJ2-7, with a possible D match to TRBD1 (6 bases). From germline, CDR1 is LNHDA and CDR2 SQIVND (reference sequence). The CDR3 covers 16 residues. Trimming took off 3 bases at V and 5 bases at J, with 20 bases between the two ends. CDR3 sequence (DNA): TGTGCCAGTAGTATTTCTTCGGGACACAGTACGAACGAGCAGTACTTC. Protein sequence: CASSISSGHSTNEQYF.

This clone is a singleton in its sample. This sequence joins TRBV6-6 and TRBJ2-2, with D possibly TRBD2 on 6 matching bases. This CDR3 has 15 amino acids. Germline assignment: CDR1 MNHNY and CDR2 SVGAGI (reference sequence). Trimming pared 6 bases from V and 0 bases from J, leaving 11 bases between. The CDR3 region has the DNA TGTGCCAGCAGAACCCTAGCGACGAACACCGGGGAGCTGTTTTTT. It translates to CASRTLATNTGELFF.